Below are 8 T cell receptor beta chains sequenced from a single sample in a study of shared clonotypes between healthy human individuals. TCRdb keeps only in-frame clones here, not all; method: immunoSEQ multiplex PCR. The data show fewer than 600,000 clones, with approximately 80% seen just once and around 12% held by the top ten. The specimen sequenced was PBMCs. Receptor source: a middle-aged woman in good health. Some clones in this sample may be carry-over from other donors' samples.

This chain uses TRBV5-1 with TRBJ1-6; D possibly corresponds to TRBD1 (5 bases). The CDR3 has 15 residues. CDR1 SGHRS and CDR2 YFSETQ come from the germline V gene. The V and J ends lost 6 bases and 10 bases respectively, with 20 bases between them. Here the CDR3 reads CASTPGPQAESPLHF. For the CDR3, the DNA is TGCGCCAGCACCCCAGGGCCTCAGGCAGAATCACCCCTCCACTTT.

V gene TRBV10-3 combines with J gene TRBJ1-1, with D perhaps matching TRBD1 (5 bases). The CDR3 has 13 residues. V lost 8 bases to trimming and J lost 1 base, with 11 bases between them. CDR1 and CDR2 from the germline V gene are ENHRY and SYGVKD. CDR3 in amino acids: CAIGARENTEAFF. The CDR3, as DNA: TGTGCCATCGGGGCCCGGGAGAACACTGAAGCTTTCTTT.

The V gene is TRBV4-3, the J gene TRBJ2-1; TRBD1 might be the D (6 bases). Trimming took off 4 bases at V and 0 bases at J, with 16 bases between the two ends. In germline, CDR1 is LGHNA, CDR2 YSLEER. The CDR3 extends over 17 amino acids. The CDR3 spells CASSPATGRGSYNEQFF. The CDR3 bases are TGCGCCAGCAGCCCGGCTACAGGGCGAGGCTCCTACAATGAGCAGTTCTTC.

The chain couples TRBV5-6 to TRBJ1-2; D possibly corresponds to TRBD1 (5 bases). The CDR3 has 15 amino acids. V dropped 4 bases and J dropped 2 bases, with 15 bases sitting between them. The germline V gene encodes CDR1 SGHDT and CDR2 YYEEEE. In nucleotides, the CDR3 is TGTGCCAGCAGCCCCTCGGGGGGTCAGAACTATGGCTACACCTTC. It translates to CASSPSGGQNYGYTF.

The chain joins TRBV7-2 to TRBJ2-1; 7 bases are shared with TRBD2. V gave up 5 bases and J gave up 5 bases; unmatched junction bases: 9. Per germline, CDR1 SGHTA and CDR2 FQGNSA. The CDR3 sequence is 15 residues long. In nucleotides, the CDR3 is TGTGCCAGCAGCCGAACTAGCGAACGCAACAATGAGCAGTTCTTC. This translates into CASSRTSERNNEQFF.

Points on this clone: Only one base separates this from a far larger clonotype, so it likely reflects a read error. The CDR3 carries no conserved terminal phenylalanine or tryptophan, so it likely arises from a read error. The chain links TRBV27 to TRBJ1-4, with TRBD1 matching 10 bases. Trimming at V came to 6 bases and at J to 8 bases, leaving 6 bases not matched to a gene. From germline, CDR1 is MNHEY and CDR2 SMNVEV (reference sequence). The CDR3 length is 14 residues. CDR3 protein: CASSRQGAQEKLFS. CDR3 nucleotides: TGTGCCAGCAGCCGACAGGGGGCACAGGAAAAACTGTTTTCT.

The rearrangement links TRBV4-1 to TRBJ2-3; 9 bases are shared with TRBD2. The germline gives CDR1 MGHRA, CDR2 YSYEKL. Trimming cost V 1 base and J 6 bases; bases outside gene matches: 8. The CDR3 loop spans 16 amino acids. CDR3 bases: TGCGCCAGCAGCCAAGGCATCGGGACTAGCCGCGATACGCAGTATTTT. Protein: CASSQGIGTSRDTQYF.

This clone was picked up one time. A far larger clone is a single base away, which makes a read error likely. The sample carries other DNA sequences with the same CDR3. The V and J genes are TRBV29-1 and TRBJ2-2, with TRBD2 matching 8 bases. This CDR3 has 16 residues. V gave up 4 bases and J gave up 8 bases; unmatched junction bases: 15. Looked up from germline, CDR1 is SQVTM and CDR2 is ANQGSEA. In DNA, the CDR3 is TGCAGCGTTGTAGGTGGTCCAGCGGGAGCTAGTGGGGAGCTGTTTTTT. Translating gives CSVVGGPAGASGELFF.